These 3 T cell receptor beta chains were sequenced from one sample in a study of beta chain features in type 1 diabetes. Study observations and caveats: Moderate yet significant TCRB CDR3 shortening was seen in Type 1 diabetes patients in all four CD4+ subsets.

These receptors have no identified antigens. Expressed TCRB transcripts were sequenced because the isolated RNA had all been reverse transcribed beforehand. Some clones are missing from TCRdb's copy, which holds only in-frame ones; the method was immunoSEQ multiplex PCR. The profile shows approximately 360,000 clones, roughly an eighth of them singletons. The sequenced sample consisted of naive CD4+ T cells from blood. These receptors were collected from a young woman with type 1 diabetes.

The table lists this clone with a few counts. The chain uses TRBV29-1 and TRBJ2-1; D perhaps matches TRBD2 (5 bases). Trimming took 3 bases from V and 0 from J, leaving 18 bases between them. Germline-derived CDR1 and CDR2 are SQVTM and ANQGSEA. This CDR3 comprises 17 residues. The CDR3 region has the DNA TGCAGCGTTGACAGTATGGCAGTGGGGAGCTCCTACAATGAGCAGTTCTTC. Translating gives CSVDSMAVGSSYNEQFF.

This chain joins TRBV28 and TRBJ2-7; 11 bases align to TRBD2. Germline CDR1 and CDR2: MDHEN and SYDVKM. The junction had 4 bases not matched to a gene; V was cut back by 6 bases and J by 3 bases. The CDR3 consists of 14 residues. The CDR3 region has the DNA TGTGCCAGCAGCCCTAGCGGGAGGTTCTACGAGCAGTACTTC. The encoded protein is CASSPSGRFYEQYF.

This clone was counted only a few times. The chain links TRBV29-1 to TRBJ1-5, with TRBD1 matching 8 bases. Trimming took 5 bases from V and 7 from J; bases not matched to a gene: 4. The CDR3 is 12 residues long. Germline V gene sequence: CDR1 SQVTM, CDR2 ANQGSEA. CDR3 sequence (DNA): TGCAGCGTTAAGGACAGGGAACAGCCCCAGCATTTT. This translates into CSVKDREQPQHF.